This T cell receptor beta chain is drawn from a study of CD8 T cells in ankylosing spondylitis. Of note for this clonotype: The antigen remains unidentified.

TCRdb used MiXCR to reprocess the 5' RACE reads, holding one entry per CDR3 protein. The sample holds a few hundred thousand distinct CDR3 sequences, about an eighth seen once. The germline CDR1 and CDR2 sequences are SEHNR and FQNEAQ (reference sequence). After removal of 5 bases from V and 0 bases from J, the junction contained 7 bases not matched to a gene. This CDR3 contains 16 residues. Study-level findings and limits: In the blood and synovial fluid of reactive arthritis, some motif variants had been previously reported. There was reportedly significant enrichment of clones that were disease-linked in matched ankylosing spondylitis synovial fluid. Researchers report that disease-linked clones proved CD8+ and relatively rare in peripheral blood. Eight highly homologous variants formed a TCR beta motif that appeared characteristic of ankylosing spondylitis blood.

The source is a male donor with ankylosing spondylitis. Sequencing was performed on blood, either unsorted or a sorted T cell fraction (not recorded which). The chain links TRBV7-9 to TRBJ2-1; 7 nucleotides match TRBD2. CDR3 residues: CASSGMGGGSYNEQFF. Here the CDR3 DNA reads TGTGCCAGCAGCGGGATGGGCGGGGGCTCCTACAATGAGCAGTTCTTC.